What follows describes a single T cell receptor beta chain. Its antigen is currently unknown. The source of the sample is a study of beta chain features in type 1 diabetes. General study findings and limits: A pattern of fewer insertions and more deletions at VDJ junctions was seen in type 1 diabetes patients. Type 1 diabetes patients had TCRB CDR3s that were shorter (moderately but significantly so) in all four CD4+ subsets.

V shed 6 bases and J 4 bases; nucleotides not matched to a gene: 0. CDR3 length: 12 amino acids. Germline CDR1 and CDR2: MNHEY and SVGAGI. Every isolated RNA sample was fully reverse transcribed, so sequencing captured expressed TCRB transcripts. Clones were sequenced by immunoSEQ multiplex PCR, and TCRdb holds only the in-frame ones, with some missing. The sample contains under 400,000 clones, 14% of which appear only once. Every donor had blood drawn once into heparin, about 116 mL on average. CD45RO/CCR7/CD25/CD127/CD95/CD27 separated CD4+ naive, central memory, regulatory and stem cell-like memory cells by sorting.

The sequence was collected from a man under 40 in good health. The sequencing input was central memory CD4+ T cells from blood. The rearrangement links TRBV6-5 to TRBJ1-1; 9 bases map to TRBD1. The CDR3 region is CASRTGGTEAFF. CDR3 DNA sequence: TGTGCCAGCAGGACAGGGGGCACTGAAGCTTTCTTT.